The 22 T cell receptor beta chains reported below all come from one sample, sequenced in a study of Ad26.COV2.S vaccination and SARS-CoV-2 variants. Treatment meaning: 15 to 20 received Ad26.COV2.S at low or high dose, single or two shots; about 5 received placebo; per-sample allocation not given. Material that was analyzed had been drawn on day 63 after the first vaccine or placebo injection. Measured with immunoSEQ multiplex PCR; TCRdb has only the in-frame clones, and not every one. The repertoire consists of fewer than 500,000 clones, with 75% to 95% occurring once and the leading ten covering approximately 12%. The material sequenced was peripheral blood, taken in a trial of Ad26.COV2.S vaccine versus placebo. These receptors were collected from a person between 18 and 59 years old who received the Ad26.COV2.S COVID-19 vaccine or a placebo.

J is TRBJ2-4 and V is TRBV3-1 (or the pseudogene TRBV3-2), with a possible D match to TRBD2 (5 bases). Trimming took off 1 base at V and 9 bases at J, with 16 bases between the two ends. This CDR3 has 15 amino acids. CDR1 LGHDT and CDR2 YNNKEL come from the germline V gene (reference sequence). The CDR3 reads CASSQVRRGRSIQYF. The CDR3 nucleotides read TGTGCCAGCAGCCAAGTGAGACGGGGAAGGAGCATTCAGTACTTC.

For this clone: The same CDR3 is also encoded by other DNA sequences in this sample. V and J are TRBV5-4 and TRBJ2-6; D is unresolved. This CDR3 has 15 amino acids. Trimming cost V 0 bases and J 0 bases, with 4 bases left between them. The germline V gene encodes CDR1 SGHNT and CDR2 YYREEE (reference sequence). The CDR3 sequence is CASSLGGSGANVLTF. The CDR3 DNA follows: TGTGCCAGCAGCTTGGGAGGCTCTGGGGCCAACGTCCTGACTTTC.

V and J are TRBV28 and TRBJ2-7; TRBD2 aligns across 8 bases. Germline V gene data show CDR1 as MDHEN and CDR2 as SYDVKM. The CDR3 is 13 amino acids. With V trimmed by 7 bases and J by 4 bases, 6 bases remained unmatched. In DNA form, the CDR3 reads TGTGCCAGCAAACCCAGCGGGAGTTACGAGCAGTACTTC. Translating it yields CASKPSGSYEQYF.

The chain has TRBV7-8 and TRBJ1-4; weak D call: TRBD1 (6 bases). Trimming stripped 4 bases from V and 12 bases from J, with 15 bases between. The CDR3 totals 13 residues. Germline CDR1 SGHVS, CDR2 FQNEAQ. CDR3 nucleotide sequence: TGTGCCAGCAGCTATCAAAGGAGGACAGAACTGTTTTTT. Protein: CASSYQRRTELFF.

V is TRBV14 and J is TRBJ2-3; the match to TRBD2 covers 8 bases. The CDR3 length is 16 residues. From germline, CDR1 is SGHDN and CDR2 FVKESK. The J segment lost 4 bases and the V segment lost 1 base, leaving 7 bases of the junction unmatched. The CDR3 DNA reads as TGTGCCAGCAGCCAAGTAGCTAGCGGGTTCTCAGATACGCAGTATTTT. It codes for CASSQVASGFSDTQYF.

The chain carries TRBV7-2 and TRBJ2-3; 7 bases are a match to TRBD1. Germline-derived CDR1 and CDR2 are SGHTA and FQGNSA. The CDR3 is made up of 12 amino acids. V dropped 6 bases and J dropped 4; count of bases not matched to a gene: 1. CDR3 nucleotide sequence: TGTGCCAGCAGTGGGACAGCAGATACGCAGTATTTT. As protein: CASSGTADTQYF.

This chain uses TRBV15 with TRBJ1-1; D remains unclear. Germline V gene sequence: CDR1 LNHNV, CDR2 YYDKDF (reference sequence). V lost 1 base and J lost 6, with 18 bases in between. The CDR3 sequence is 16 residues long. The CDR3 protein is CATSRVQGQWGSEAFF. DNA for the CDR3: TGTGCCACCAGCAGAGTCCAAGGGCAGTGGGGTTCTGAAGCTTTCTTT.

This chain links TRBV10-3 with TRBJ2-3; D possibly corresponds to TRBD2 (6 bases). The CDR3 is made up of 14 amino acids. V was pared by 0 bases and J by 6 bases, with 10 bases between. Germline CDR1 is ENHRY and CDR2 is SYGVKD. As DNA, the CDR3 is TGTGCCATCAGTGAGTCTACTAGCCCGGATACGCAGTATTTT. This gives the protein CAISESTSPDTQYF.

The rearrangement joins TRBV13 to TRBJ2-7; the D gene is possibly TRBD2 (6 bases). Germline CDR1 PRHDT, CDR2 FYEKMQ (reference sequence). The CDR3 is 14 amino acids. Between the trimmed V and J ends, which lost 2 bases and 3 bases, there was a span of 11 bases. In DNA, the CDR3 is TGTGCCAGCAGCTTAAGGGTAGCGGTCTACGAGCAGTACTTC. It is translated as CASSLRVAVYEQYF.

The DNA for the CDR3 is TGTGCCAGCAGCCCTAGACAGGGGGCAACTAATGAAAAACTGTTTTTT. Amino acid sequence: CASSPRQGATNEKLFF. The V gene is TRBV7-9, the J gene TRBJ1-4; 9 positions match TRBD1. This CDR3 is 16 amino acids long. The germline V gene has CDR1 SEHNR and CDR2 FQNEAQ (reference sequence). V shed 5 bases, J shed 0 bases, and the junction held 4 bases outside the gene matches.

The chain links TRBV5-8 to TRBJ2-5; TRBD1 is a possible D gene (6 bases). The V gene lost 0 bases and the J gene lost 3 bases, with 21 bases spanning the gap. This CDR3 is built from 18 residues. CDR1 is SGHTS and CDR2 is YDEGEE in the germline V gene. This chain's CDR3 is CASSLARSGDTSKETQYF. The DNA of the CDR3 is TGTGCCAGCAGCTTGGCTCGTTCAGGGGATACCTCAAAAGAGACCCAGTACTTC.

This clone was seen once. The rearrangement joins TRBV7-3 to TRBJ2-3; maybe TRBD2 (6 bases). Between the trimmed V and J ends, which lost 6 bases and 1 base, there was a span of 14 bases. The germline V gene has CDR1 SGHTA and CDR2 FQGTGA. This CDR3 contains 15 residues. The CDR3 DNA is TGTGCCAGCAGACAACGGGCTAGCGGCACAGATACGCAGTATTTT. Its protein is CASRQRASGTDTQYF.

This chain connects TRBV11-2 to TRBJ2-3; D gene ambiguous. This CDR3 is built from 14 residues. V lost 1 base and J 3 bases, leaving 8 bases between the germline ends. CDR1 is SGHAT and CDR2 is FQNNGV in the germline V gene. The CDR3 spells CASSLAWGTDTQYF. The CDR3 coding sequence is TGTGCCAGCAGCTTAGCTTGGGGAACAGATACGCAGTATTTT.

The chain uses TRBV24-1 and TRBJ2-3; 12 bases line up with TRBD2. V gave up 4 bases and J gave up 2 bases; unmatched junction bases: 6. The germline gives CDR1 KGHDR, CDR2 SFDVKD. CDR3 length: 17 residues. CDR3 in amino acids: CATSEAGLAGTTDTQYF. Here the CDR3 DNA reads TGTGCCACCAGTGAGGCTGGACTAGCGGGGACCACAGATACGCAGTATTTT.

J is TRBJ1-2 and V is TRBV4-3, with D unclear. V lost 4 bases to trimming and J lost 0 bases, with 15 bases between them. The CDR3 is made up of 16 amino acids. Germline CDR1 reads LGHNA; CDR2 reads YSLEER. CDR3 sequence reads: CASSPDWTETNYGYTF. In DNA form, the CDR3 reads TGCGCCAGCAGCCCGGATTGGACGGAAACTAACTATGGCTACACCTTC.

This clone has only one observation. This chain joins TRBV29-1 and TRBJ2-3; D possibly matches TRBD1 or TRBD2 (6 bases each). The CDR3 loop spans 12 amino acids. Germline CDR1 SQVTM, CDR2 ANQGSEA. Trimming shortened V by 4 bases and J by 6 bases, and 11 bases separated the two germline ends. The chain's CDR3 is CSVVGGFDTQYF. Here the CDR3 DNA reads TGCAGCGTTGTAGGGGGGTTCGATACGCAGTATTTT.

The CDR3 nucleotides read TGTGCCAGCAGCGTGGGACCGATGCCCACTAGCGGGAGCGCAGATACGCAGTATTTT. Translation: CASSVGPMPTSGSADTQYF. V is TRBV9 and J is TRBJ2-3; 11 bases are shared with TRBD2. This CDR3 comprises 19 residues. The junction had 15 bases not matched to a gene; V was cut back by 2 bases and J by 4 bases. Per the germline V gene, CDR1 is SGDLS and CDR2 is YYNGEE. Together with reference TRBV9 and TRBJ2-3, the CDR3 gives the full variable domain: DSGVTQTPKHLITATGQRVTLRCSPRSGDLSVYWYQQSLDQGLQFLIQYYNGEERAKGNILERFSAQQFPDLHSELNLSSLELGDSALYFCASSVGPMPTSGSADTQYFGPGTRLTVL.

V gene TRBV9 combines with J gene TRBJ1-2, with a weak D call TRBD1 (6 bases). From germline, CDR1 is SGDLS and CDR2 YYNGEE. The V end lost 0 bases, the J end lost 2 bases, and 11 bases lay between the germline ends. The length of the CDR3 is 15 residues. CDR3 in amino acids: CASSVGAGANYGYTF. The CDR3 DNA is TGTGCCAGCAGCGTAGGGGCAGGGGCGAACTATGGCTACACCTTC.

This sequence joins TRBV6-1 and TRBJ1-1; a possible D gene is TRBD1 (5 bases). Germline lookup yields CDR1 MNHNS and CDR2 SASEGT. The length of the CDR3 is 14 residues. Trimming cost V 1 base and J 11 bases, with 17 bases left between them. Written as DNA, the CDR3 is TGTGCCAGCAGTGAAGTTATAGGGACCGGGAGCGCTTTCTTT. Its protein product is CASSEVIGTGSAFF.

The V and J genes are TRBV5-1 and TRBJ2-3, with a tentative D call TRBD2 (6 bases). This CDR3 contains 15 residues. V dropped 2 bases and J dropped 2 bases, with 12 bases sitting between them. Germline V gives CDR1 SGHRS, CDR2 YFSETQ. This chain's CDR3 is CASSFGGSVTDTQYF. In nucleotides, the CDR3 is TGCGCCAGCAGCTTCGGGGGATCAGTCACAGATACGCAGTATTTT.

This clone has a single count. This chain connects TRBV19 to TRBJ2-3; D gene unclear. Germline CDR1 LNHDA, CDR2 SQIVND (reference sequence). Trimming stripped 6 bases from V and 5 bases from J, with 6 bases between. There are 11 residues in the CDR3. The chain's CDR3 is CASRVGDTQYF. CDR3 bases: TGTGCCAGTAGGGTCGGAGATACGCAGTATTTT.

The genes are TRBV7-2 and TRBJ1-1; 7 bases are a match to TRBD1. The CDR3 loop spans 15 amino acids. J gave up 3 bases and V 5 bases, and 9 bases lay outside the gene matches. Per the germline V gene, CDR1 is SGHTA and CDR2 is FQGNSA. The CDR3 sequence is CASSTRQGLDTEAFF. CDR3 DNA sequence: TGTGCCAGCAGCACGAGACAGGGACTGGACACTGAAGCTTTCTTT.